This TCR beta chain was captured in a study of OX40 agonist ivuxolimab in advanced cancers. General study points: Some patients who did not respond also had low normalized T-cell clonal expansion.

A remark on this clone: Antigen: not known. Because the CDR3 is missing its conserved closing phenylalanine or tryptophan, this is likely a read error.

This CDR3 region has 14 residues. V lost 3 bases to trimming and J lost 4 bases, with 12 bases between them. Per the germline V gene, CDR1 is LNHDA and CDR2 is SQIVND (reference sequence). Measured with immunoSEQ multiplex PCR; TCRdb has only the in-frame clones, and not every one. This table has tens of thousands of clones, around 86% appearing once. Autoimmune disease history or systemic immunosuppression meant exclusion. This sequence was found in an adult with an advanced solid tumor such as melanoma, head and neck, liver or kidney cancer. The source material was CD4+ or CD8+ T cells sorted from blood, sampled in a trial of the OX40 agonist ivuxolimab. The gene calls are TRBV19 and TRBJ1-2; possible D gene TRBD1, 6 bases. CDR3 sequence reads: CASSMVRGSYGYTL. Written as DNA, the CDR3 is TGTGCCAGTAGTATGGTCAGGGGCAGCTATGGCTACACCCTC.